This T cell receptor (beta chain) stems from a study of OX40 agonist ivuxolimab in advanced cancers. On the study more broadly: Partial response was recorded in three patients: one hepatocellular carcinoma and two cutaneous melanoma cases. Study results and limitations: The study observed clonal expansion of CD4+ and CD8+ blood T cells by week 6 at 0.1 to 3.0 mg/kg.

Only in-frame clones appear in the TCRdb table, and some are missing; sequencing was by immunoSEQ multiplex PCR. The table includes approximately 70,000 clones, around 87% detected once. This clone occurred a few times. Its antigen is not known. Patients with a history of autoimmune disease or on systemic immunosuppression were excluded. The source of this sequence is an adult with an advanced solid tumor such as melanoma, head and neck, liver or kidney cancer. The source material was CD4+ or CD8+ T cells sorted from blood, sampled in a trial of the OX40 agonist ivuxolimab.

CDR3 protein: CATANRDRDTGELFF. The CDR3 region has the DNA TGTGCCACCGCGAACCGGGACAGGGACACCGGGGAGCTGTTTTTT. The chain is built from TRBV19 and TRBJ2-2, with 9 bases matching TRBD1. V shed 10 bases and J 3 bases; nucleotides not matched to a gene: 9. The CDR3 totals 15 residues. CDR1 is LNHDA and CDR2 is SQIVND in the germline V gene (reference sequence).